The 5 T cell receptor beta chains given below trace back to one sample, sequenced in a study of shared clonotypes between healthy human individuals. Repertoires were generated with immunoSEQ multiplex PCR, while TCRdb's copy carries only in-frame clones and drops some. The table lists a few million clones, over 85% of them singletons. Sequencing was done on a sample of naive CD4+ T cells from PBMCs. As to subset: CD45RA+ positively selected. Receptors were obtained from a man between 18 and 35 years old in good health. Some clones in this sample may be carry-over from other donors' samples.

The chain links TRBV5-1 to TRBJ2-7; TRBD2 matches 7 bases. The CDR3 is made up of 15 amino acids. CDR1 and CDR2 from the germline V gene are SGHRS and YFSETQ. Unmatched junction bases numbered 10, after V lost 1 base and J lost 6 bases. The CDR3 protein is CASSLPGPGGSEQYF. The CDR3 DNA reads as TGCGCCAGCAGCTTGCCGGGACCGGGAGGCAGCGAGCAGTACTTC.

The chain recombines TRBV27 with TRBJ2-7, with TRBD2 matching 9 bases. The germline V gene encodes CDR1 MNHEY and CDR2 SMNVEV (reference sequence). The CDR3 covers 13 residues. Trimming removed 2 bases from V and 8 bases from J; junction bases left unmatched: 4. The CDR3 sequence: CASSLLAGLQQYF. The CDR3 DNA reads as TGTGCCAGCAGTTTACTAGCGGGATTACAGCAGTACTTC.

The V call is TRBV10-3, the J call TRBJ2-2; 9 bases match TRBD1. The CDR3 is made up of 15 amino acids. Germline V gives CDR1 ENHRY, CDR2 SYGVKD. After removal of 7 bases from V and 3 bases from J, the junction contained 6 bases not matched to a gene. The CDR3 DNA sequence: TGTGCCATCATGCTGGGACAGGGTCACACCGGGGAGCTGTTTTTT. This gives the protein CAIMLGQGHTGELFF.

The sample holds one count of this clone. V is TRBV28 and J is TRBJ2-5; D gene uncertain. The J call could be wrong; TRBJ2-7 is a better fit for the DNA end. Germline V gene lookup returns CDR1 MDHEN and CDR2 SYDVKM. This CDR3 has 13 residues. The CDR3 region has the DNA TGTGCCAGCAGGACCGGGCCCTCCTACGAGCAGTACTTC. As protein: CASRTGPSYEQYF.

This sequence joins TRBV4-3 and TRBJ2-7; possible D gene TRBD1, 5 bases. The CDR3 totals 13 residues. Germline lookup yields CDR1 LGHNA and CDR2 YSLEER. The germline V and J ends were trimmed by 3 bases and 5 bases, with 11 bases remaining between them. CDR3 amino acids: CASSHSTGDEQYF. Written as DNA, the CDR3 is TGCGCCAGCAGCCATTCTACAGGAGACGAGCAGTACTTC.